This T cell receptor beta chain was observed in a study of memory CD4+ T cells and cytomegalovirus serostatus. Single viable CD3+CD4+CD8-CD45RO+ cells were sorted as the memory CD4+ T cells. Serostatus was set by detecting CMV pp150, pp28, p38, p52 IgG. Positive selection with CD4 microbeads enriched total CD4+ T cells. The assay was immunoSEQ multiplex PCR, and TCRdb's table has in-frame clones only and misses some. This table holds some 44,000 clones, more than 60% found once. This clone has just a few counts. Germline V gene sequence: CDR1 SGHTA, CDR2 FQGNSA. Trimming removed 5 bases from V and 2 bases from J; junction bases left unmatched: 6. The CDR3 sequence is 15 residues long.

The genes are TRBV7-2 and TRBJ2-3; 8 nucleotides match TRBD1. This sequence originates from an adult in good health and CMV-seronegative. Sequencing used memory CD4+ T cells from blood. In DNA, the CDR3 is TGTGCCAGCAGCCCTACAGGGGGGAACACAGATACGCAGTATTTT. Translation: CASSPTGGNTDTQYF.